This T cell receptor (beta chain) is drawn from a study of T cell repertoires in ileal Crohn's disease. Data came from immunoSEQ multiplex PCR; TCRdb stores just in-frame clones and leaves some out. The table has 15,000 or so clones, about 85% seen once. The sequenced sample consisted of ileal tissue. The receptor comes from an adult with Crohn's disease.

The CDR3 region is CASSVGAKAAFQETQYF. The CDR3 nucleotides are TGTGCCAGCAGCGTAGGGGCCAAGGCCGCGTTCCAAGAGACCCAGTACTTC. V is TRBV9 and J is TRBJ2-5, with D unresolved. The CDR3 has 17 residues. Trimming cost V 0 bases and J 1 base, with 16 bases left between them. CDR1 SGDLS and CDR2 YYNGEE come from the germline V gene.